This entry features one T cell receptor (beta chain) sequence. Its antigen is as yet unknown. The sample comes from a study of cytomegalovirus exposure and HLA in healthy donors. 13 Jbeta primers and 60 Vbeta primers were used for the PCR. Sequenced by immunoSEQ multiplex PCR; TCRdb stores in-frame clones only, minus some. In total, the table holds 150,000 or so clones. The V gene lost 1 base and the J gene lost 5 bases, with 6 bases spanning the gap. CDR1 and CDR2 from the germline V gene are SGHAT and FQNNGV. This CDR3 contains 13 residues. The study, taken as a whole, reports: Exclusion applied to some V segments, including TRBV6-2 and TRBV6-3, as they were indistinguishable. In vitro assays verified that a few CMV-associated chains recognized CMV antigens specifically. A later analysis linked a missense DCLRE1C variant to TCR beta V- and J-gene trimming. Per a later analysis, HLA-associated TCR beta chains showed more clonal expansion than other, equally common TCR beta chains.

The receptor's source is a woman aged 50 to 65 in good health and CMV-seronegative. The material sequenced was PBMCs. The gene calls are TRBV11-2 and TRBJ1-5; D is ambiguous. The CDR3 is CASSLGQYQPQHF. The CDR3 nucleotides read TGTGCCAGCAGCTTAGGGCAATATCAGCCCCAGCATTTT. Drawing the rest from reference TRBV11-2 and TRBJ1-5, the complete variable domain is EAGVAQSPRYKIIEKRQSVAFWCNPISGHATLYWYQQILGQGPKLLIQFQNNGVVDDSQLPKDRFSAERLKGVDSTLKIQPAKLEDSAVYLCASSLGQYQPQHFGDGTRLSIL.